The T cell receptor (beta chain) under discussion was sequenced for a study of T cells in Graves' hyperthyroidism and ophthalmopathy. TCR beta CDR3 sequences were amplified from RNA transcripts. First-round RT-PCR with HTBI primers amplified the TCR CDR3 region. TCRdb recomputed calls from the multiplex PCR reads with MiXCR, one row per CDR3 protein. The sample holds about 96,000 distinct CDR3 sequences, about 51% seen once. Germline loops: CDR1 SGDLS, CDR2 YYNGEE. There are 15 residues in the CDR3. V dropped 0 bases and J dropped 3 bases, with 13 bases sitting between them. This clonotype was observed many times.

The rearrangement uses TRBV9 and TRBJ2-7; the D gene could be TRBD1 or TRBD2 (5 bases each). This receptor was taken from a woman aged 40 to 50 with Graves' hyperthyroidism. The sample was blood. DNA of the CDR3: TGTGCCAGCAGCGTAGCCCCGGGACCGAACTACGAGCAGTACTTC. Translation gives CASSVAPGPNYEQYF.